This passage covers 21 T cell receptor beta chains from one sample sequenced in a study of blood T cell repertoires in COVID-19. The table came from immunoSEQ multiplex PCR; TCRdb's copy has only in-frame clones and leaves some out. The sample contains 350,000 to 400,000 clones, roughly 90% of which appear only once. Input material: PBMCs or T cells enriched from blood (not recorded which). The receptor source for this set is a woman aged 30 to 39 who had recovered from COVID-19.

This chain joins TRBV11-2 and TRBJ2-5; 11 bases align to TRBD2. The V and J ends lost 3 bases and 5 bases, in that order; junction bases with no gene match: 8. Germline V gives CDR1 SGHAT, CDR2 FQNNGV. The CDR3 is made up of 16 amino acids. The CDR3 sequence is CASSLGIASGGETQYF. The CDR3 nucleotides are TGTGCCAGCAGCTTGGGGATCGCTAGCGGGGGGGAGACCCAGTACTTC.

This clone was recorded once. The rearrangement links TRBV5-6 to TRBJ1-1; 7 bases are shared with TRBD1. The CDR3 loop spans 15 amino acids. With V trimmed by 0 bases and J by 2 bases, 4 bases remained unmatched. Per germline, CDR1 SGHDT and CDR2 YYEEEE. As DNA, the CDR3 is TGTGCCAGCAGCTTGGGCCCAGGGGGAAACACTGAAGCTTTCTTT. Translating gives CASSLGPGGNTEAFF.

This chain joins TRBV19 and TRBJ2-7; unclear D gene. The CDR3 is 15 amino acids. Germline CDR1 reads LNHDA; CDR2 reads SQIVND (reference sequence). V was cut by 3 bases and J by 0 bases, with 12 bases left in between. The CDR3 region has the DNA TGTGCCAGTAGTATCCAGTCTGGGCGCTCCTACGAGCAGTACTTC. Translated: CASSIQSGRSYEQYF.

The CDR3 nucleotides read TGTGCCAGCTCACTGGGACAGGGGAACTATGGCTACACCTTC. Translated, it gives CASSLGQGNYGYTF. V usage is TRBV18 and J usage is TRBJ1-2, with TRBD1 matching 10 bases. Germline CDR1 and CDR2: KGHSH and LQKENI. V shed 4 bases, J shed 2 bases, and the junction held 1 base outside the gene matches. This CDR3 comprises 14 residues. Combining the CDR3 with reference TRBV18 and TRBJ1-2 gives the whole variable domain NAGVMQNPRHLVRRRGQEARLRCSPMKGHSHVYWYRQLPEEGLKFMVYLQKENIIDESGMPKERFSAEFPKEGPSILRIQQVVRGDSAAYFCASSLGQGNYGYTFGSGTRLTVV.

CDR3 nucleotides: TGTGCCAGCAGCCAAGTAAGGGGACAGGGGGAGGAAGGAAACACCATATATTTT. Its translation: CASSQVRGQGEEGNTIYF. This chain links TRBV4-2 with TRBJ1-3; 11 bases agree with TRBD1. Germline V gives CDR1 LGHNA, CDR2 YNFKEQ. This CDR3 comprises 18 residues. Unmatched junction bases numbered 9, after V lost 1 base and J lost 4 bases.

In its sample, this clone was seen once. The genes are TRBV29-1 and TRBJ1-4; D gene unclear. CDR3 size: 14 residues. The V gene's germline CDR1 is SQVTM and CDR2 ANQGSEA. The V and J ends lost 5 bases and 2 bases respectively, with 12 bases between them. CDR3 amino acids: CSVRKLETNEKLFF. CDR3 nucleotide sequence: TGCAGCGTTCGCAAGTTGGAGACTAATGAAAAACTGTTTTTT.

J is TRBJ1-2 and V is TRBV12-3 or TRBV12-4, with D perhaps matching TRBD1 (5 bases). The CDR3 length is 13 residues. V was shortened by 6 bases and J by 4 bases, with 12 bases between the two germline ends. This CDR3 is CASRGPDLYGYTF. The CDR3 DNA sequence: TGTGCCAGCAGGGGGCCGGATCTCTATGGCTACACCTTC.

CDR3 loop: CASSLVLLAETDTQYF. In DNA form, the CDR3 reads TGTGCCAGCAGCTTAGTTTTACTAGCGGAGACAGATACGCAGTATTTT. This chain connects TRBV7-9 to TRBJ2-3; 8 bases line up with TRBD2. The CDR3 runs 16 residues. V dropped 1 base and J dropped 3; count of bases not matched to a gene: 6. In germline, CDR1 is SEHNR, CDR2 FQNEAQ (reference sequence).

The genes are TRBV5-1 and TRBJ2-3, with D hard to call. The V end lost 2 bases, the J end lost 0 bases, and 10 bases lay between the germline ends. Germline V gene lookup returns CDR1 SGHRS and CDR2 YFSETQ. The CDR3 totals 15 residues. CDR3 nucleotide sequence: TGCGCCAGCAGCTTCGCCTACCGGAGCACAGATACGCAGTATTTT. Amino acid sequence: CASSFAYRSTDTQYF.

The chain links TRBV29-1 to TRBJ1-1; a weak D match, TRBD1 (5 bases). The germline V gene encodes CDR1 SQVTM and CDR2 ANQGSEA. V shed 0 bases and J shed 0 bases, with 8 bases lying between them. CDR3 length: 14 amino acids. CDR3 sequence: CSVEDGGMNTEAFF. In DNA, the CDR3 is TGCAGCGTTGAAGATGGGGGGATGAACACTGAAGCTTTCTTT.

The rearrangement joins TRBV12-5 to TRBJ1-5; the D is unclear. The CDR3 covers 13 residues. Germline CDR1 reads LGHNT; CDR2 reads FRNRAP. V gave up 5 bases and J gave up 1 base, with 6 bases separating them. The CDR3 DNA reads as TGTGCTAGTGGTGACGGGAGCAATCAGCCCCAGCATTTT. Translated, it gives CASGDGSNQPQHF.

V usage is TRBV11-2 and J usage is TRBJ2-7; a weak D match, TRBD1 (7 bases). The CDR3 length is 14 residues. V lost 2 bases to trimming and J lost 2 bases, with 10 bases between them. In germline, CDR1 is SGHAT, CDR2 FQNNGV. CDR3 nucleotide sequence: TGTGCCAGCAGCTTACAGGGGGGAACCTACGAGCAGTACTTC. This translates into CASSLQGGTYEQYF. Looking up the rest from reference TRBV11-2 and TRBJ2-7 gives the full variable domain: EAGVAQSPRYKIIEKRQSVAFWCNPISGHATLYWYQQILGQGPKLLIQFQNNGVVDDSQLPKDRFSAERLKGVDSTLKIQPAKLEDSAVYLCASSLQGGTYEQYFGPGTRLTVT.

The genes are TRBV3-1 (or the pseudogene TRBV3-2) and TRBJ2-3, with 14 bases lining up with TRBD2. J gave up 9 bases and V 0 bases, and 14 bases lay outside the gene matches. This CDR3 comprises 19 residues. CDR1 LGHDT and CDR2 YNNKEL come from the germline V gene (reference sequence). CDR3 sequence (DNA): TGTGCCAGCAGCCAAGATCCAGCACGGACTAGCGGGGGGCTGGGGACGCAGTATTTT. This encodes CASSQDPARTSGGLGTQYF.

The chain employs TRBV5-6 and TRBJ2-7, with 7 bases fitting TRBD2. V lost 3 bases to trimming and J lost 0 bases; unmatched junction nucleotides: 9. The V gene's germline CDR1 is SGHDT and CDR2 YYEEEE. This CDR3 spans 16 amino acids. The CDR3 reads CASSSPSGGSSYEQYF. DNA of the CDR3: TGTGCCAGCAGCTCCCCTAGCGGAGGAAGCTCCTACGAGCAGTACTTC.

This chain links TRBV5-1 with TRBJ2-5, with TRBD1 identical over 7 bases. Germline CDR1 and CDR2: SGHRS and YFSETQ. The CDR3 covers 13 residues. V was clipped by 5 bases and J by 2 bases; unmatched bases: 3. This CDR3 reads CASRPGQQETQYF. CDR3 DNA sequence: TGCGCCAGCAGACCGGGACAGCAAGAGACCCAGTACTTC.

The chain is built from TRBV5-6 and TRBJ1-2; 8 bases agree with TRBD1. J gave up 9 bases and V 3 bases, and 13 bases lay outside the gene matches. CDR3 size: 15 residues. CDR1 is SGHDT and CDR2 is YYEEEE in the germline V gene. DNA for the CDR3: TGTGCCAGCAGCTCGACAGGGGCCTCGTATTGTTGCTACACCTTC. This sequence encodes CASSSTGASYCCYTF.

This clone was seen once. The chain is built from TRBV24-1 and TRBJ1-4, with 9 bases identical to TRBD1. Germline V gene sequence: CDR1 KGHDR, CDR2 SFDVKD. Trimming removed 3 bases from V and 6 bases from J; junction bases left unmatched: 7. This CDR3 is built from 16 residues. The CDR3 DNA reads TGTGCCACCAGTGATGGGACAGGGTTTTATGATGAAAAACTGTTTTTT. This encodes CATSDGTGFYDEKLFF.

The chain carries TRBV7-2 and TRBJ1-2; 7 bases fit TRBD1. The CDR3 has 12 residues. The V and J ends lost 5 bases and 10 bases, in that order; junction bases with no gene match: 7. Germline V CDR1 and CDR2: SGHTA, FQGNSA. CDR3 region: CASSTRDSVYTF. The CDR3 DNA sequence: TGTGCCAGCAGCACACGGGACAGTGTCTACACCTTC.

The chain links TRBV5-4 to TRBJ2-3; 8 nucleotides agree with TRBD2. The V and J ends lost 2 bases and 4 bases, in that order; junction bases with no gene match: 6. Germline lookup yields CDR1 SGHNT and CDR2 YYREEE (reference sequence). This CDR3 has 15 amino acids. The CDR3 coding sequence is TGTGCCAGCAGCTTACCGGGGGGGGTAGCAGATACGCAGTATTTT. It is translated as CASSLPGGVADTQYF.

This rearrangement joins TRBV14 to TRBJ1-6; TRBD1 is a possible D gene (5 bases). The CDR3 is made up of 16 amino acids. Germline V gene data show CDR1 as SGHDN and CDR2 as FVKESK. Trimming pared 1 base from V and 8 bases from J, leaving 15 bases between. CDR3 in amino acids: CASSQGGRFWDSPLHF. The CDR3 DNA reads as TGTGCCAGCAGCCAAGGGGGCAGGTTTTGGGATTCACCCCTCCACTTT.

This clone was observed a single time. The V gene is TRBV5-4, the J gene TRBJ2-5, with a possible D match to TRBD2 (6 bases). Looked up from germline, CDR1 is SGHNT and CDR2 is YYREEE (reference sequence). Between the trimmed V and J ends, which lost 3 bases and 5 bases, there was a span of 20 bases. The CDR3 contains 16 residues. CDR3 DNA: TGTGCCAGCAGCTCGGGCGGGATAGGGGAGGTGGAGACCCAGTACTTC. Amino acids: CASSSGGIGEVETQYF.